This T cell receptor (beta chain) was documented in a study of blood T cell repertoires in COVID-19 (dated by TCRdb to about 2020). Study-level background: Samples from collaborators originated in the United States, Italy and Spain and spanned both the acute and convalescent phases of COVID-19. The prospective study material was composed of cDNA or gDNA derived from T cells, B-cell-depleted T cells, or PBMCs. Deeply sampled blood TCRbeta repertoires from subjects exposed to, actively infected with, or recovered from COVID-19 were included in the dataset. The repertoires were released in a freely available public database meant as a resource for research on the immune response to SARS-CoV-2. The samples were drawn from the first 160 participants of the ongoing ImmuneRACE study and from over a thousand subjects provided by 6 global collaborators. The sample metadata nearly always contained a de-identified subject ID, COVID-19 status, age in years and sex. Where HLA class I and class II types were available, the types were taken from metadata supplied by the sample provider, not from assay-based typing.

TCRbeta CDR3 regions were amplified from genomic DNA by means of the immunoSEQ Assay, a bias-controlled multiplex PCR. On the study's bioinformatics: Nucleated cell counts per sample were estimated from amplification of reference gene primers within the assay. To quantify the absolute abundance of each unique TCRbeta CDR3 rearrangement, sequence reads were collapsed and filtered. Productive Simpson clonality was computed per sample as the square root of Simpson's diversity index over productive rearrangements. What TCRdb holds here is the immuneACCESS table cut down to in-frame rearrangements. Part of the clones is not present; checked against another copy, under half of the missing clones reflect an unresolved V gene, and the others are unexplained. D and trimming come from the DNA, and the V and J calls and clone size come from that table. The sample yields 300,000 to 400,000 clones; 89% were counted once. Approximately 3% of the sample is taken by the ten largest.

As regards this clone: Which antigen it targets is not known. Base qualities are missing; no much larger clone stands one base away.

V is clipped by 3 bases and J by 1 base, and the sequence between their germline boundaries is 12 bases long. Inclusive of the bounding cysteine and phenylalanine, the CDR3 is 15 residues long. Kept here is only the CDR3 DNA, which spans 45 bases and is read in frame from base 1. Looking up the germline V gene yields CDR1 MNHEY and CDR2 SVGAGI. The paper as a whole reports these results and caveats: How much clinical and demographic metadata was included differed by source and by participant, and the metadata was provided uncurated.

In Seattle, one collaborating source enrolled patients while the infection was active and tracked those patients longitudinally over the course of disease. Collaborating institutions collected whole blood in K2EDTA tubes following their own protocols. For TCRbeta analysis, collaborator samples were shipped as frozen whole blood, as isolated PBMCs, or as DNA extracted from either sample type. The sequencing input was peripheral blood. This receptor was identified in a woman aged 25 to 39 with COVID-19, enrolled during active disease. Here the chain combines TRBV6-5 and TRBJ1-1, with no D gene named confidently. Here is the DNA: TGTGCCAGCAGTTATGAGCTTTATGGGAACACTGAAGCTTTCTTT. This translates into CASSYELYGNTEAFF.